This TCR beta chain emerged from a study of CD8 T cells in Susac syndrome. About the study: Active disease was present in about 6 of the sequenced Susac syndrome patients, whereas fewer than ten of them were in remission. Findings and caveats of the study: In total CD8+ repertoires, about 17 Susac-specific public clones were detected, and CD8+ TEMRA repertoires contained 5 or 6.

RNA was extracted with the RNeasy kit, and a quantity of roughly 0.5 to 1 ug was reverse transcribed using random hexamers. From the immunoSEQ multiplex PCR reads, TCRdb called clonotypes with MiXCR, one entry per CDR3 protein. This sample has 100,000 to 150,000 distinct CDR3 sequences; just under 95% occur once, and the top ten carry 0.21%. Blood CD8+ and CD4+ T cells underwent high-throughput TCR beta sequencing. With regard to this clonotype: Its antigen is currently unknown.

This sequence originates from a human donor with Susac syndrome. Specimen: CD8+ T cells from PBMCs.

CDR3 loop: CASSYSLGTASGYTF. CDR3 nucleotides: TGTGCCAGCAGTTACTCATTAGGGACAGCGAGTGGCTACACCTTC. The J gene is TRBJ1-2, the V gene TRBV6-5; 7 bases match TRBD1. J lost 7 bases, V lost 0 bases, and 8 bases had no gene match. The CDR3 loop spans 15 amino acids. CDR1 MNHEY and CDR2 SVGAGI come from the germline V gene.